This T cell receptor beta chain emerged from a study of shared clonotypes between healthy human individuals. Data came from immunoSEQ multiplex PCR; TCRdb stores just in-frame clones and leaves some out. The sample carries around 600,000 clones, 95% recorded once. CDR1 is MNHNS and CDR2 is SASEGT in the germline V gene. The CDR3 has 15 residues. Trimming took off 2 bases at V and 3 bases at J, with 13 bases between the two ends. Cells designated naive CD8 were CD45RO-negative and were positively selected for CCR7, with terminally differentiated effector memory CD45RA+ cells excluded. Sequencing was carried out using naive CD8+ T cells sorted from blood. The receptor was isolated from a woman aged 30 to 39 in good health. This chain joins TRBV6-1 and TRBJ1-2; D is perhaps TRBD1 (5 bases). The CDR3 reads CASSELGPGDYGYTF. Written as DNA, the CDR3 is TGTGCCAGCAGTGAACTGGGACCTGGGGACTATGGCTACACCTTC.